Below are 16 T cell receptor beta chains sequenced from a single sample in a study of T cell changes during pregnancy in multiple sclerosis. Clones were sequenced by immunoSEQ multiplex PCR, and TCRdb holds only the in-frame ones, with some missing. The table shows 55,000 to 75,000 clones, with under 95% occurring only once. This specimen consisted of peripheral blood, obtained in the third trimester of pregnancy. These receptors all come from a female donor in good health, enrolled as a control in a pregnancy study.

This chain links TRBV7-3 with TRBJ2-1; D possibly corresponds to TRBD1 (7 bases). CDR1 and CDR2 from the germline V gene are SGHTA and FQGTGA. The CDR3 has 13 residues. The V end was cut by 4 bases, the J end by 8 bases, with 12 bases between. The CDR3 nucleotides are TGTGCCAGCAGCTCGCAGGGGGGCGATGAGCAGTTCTTC. Translation gives CASSSQGGDEQFF.

The rearrangement uses TRBV19 and TRBJ1-5; no clear D. Germline V gene data show CDR1 as LNHDA and CDR2 as SQIVND (reference sequence). V was cut by 6 bases and J by 9 bases, with 15 bases left in between. This CDR3 has 13 amino acids. DNA of the CDR3: TGTGCCAGTAGCCCCGGGGAAGGGAGGCCCCAGCATTTT. Its translation: CASSPGEGRPQHF.

This clone was recorded once. This chain connects TRBV6-5 to TRBJ2-1; 13 positions agree with TRBD2. This CDR3 is built from 16 residues. In germline, CDR1 is MNHEY, CDR2 SVGAGI. The V gene end was trimmed by 4 bases and the J gene end by 12 bases; junction bases not matched to a gene: 12. In nucleotides, the CDR3 is TGTGCCAGCAGTTCCAGACTAGCGGGGGGCTGGGGGGGGCAGTTCTTC. Residues: CASSSRLAGGWGGQFF.

V and J are TRBV7-9 and TRBJ1-5; 7 bases are shared with TRBD1. V gave up 0 bases and J gave up 1 base; unmatched junction bases: 6. This CDR3 spans 17 amino acids. Looked up from germline, CDR1 is SEHNR and CDR2 is FQNEAQ (reference sequence). The CDR3 loop reads CASSLAHDRESNQPQHF. In nucleotides, the CDR3 is TGTGCCAGCAGCTTAGCCCACGACAGGGAAAGCAATCAGCCCCAGCATTTT.

The CDR3 sequence: CASSVGLTEYEQYF. The CDR3 nucleotides read TGTGCCAGCAGCGTAGGGTTGACGGAGTACGAGCAGTACTTC. The chain is built from TRBV9 and TRBJ2-7; D gene unclear. The CDR3 has 14 residues. V was trimmed by 0 bases and J by 4 bases, leaving 11 bases between them. CDR1 SGDLS and CDR2 YYNGEE come from the germline V gene.

The chain links TRBV13 to TRBJ1-1; 8 nucleotides match TRBD1. The V and J ends lost 4 bases and 0 bases, in that order; junction bases with no gene match: 4. Germline V CDR1 and CDR2: PRHDT, FYEKMQ (reference sequence). The CDR3 totals 15 residues. The DNA for the CDR3 is TGTGCCAGCAGCTCGGGACAGGTGATGAACACTGAAGCTTTCTTT. Translating it yields CASSSGQVMNTEAFF.

V and J are TRBV7-2 and TRBJ2-5; 15 bases match TRBD2. Trimming cost V 4 bases and J 4 bases; bases outside gene matches: 7. Germline assignment: CDR1 SGHTA and CDR2 FQGNSA. The CDR3 covers 17 residues. The CDR3 DNA reads TGTGCCAGCAGCTCCAGGACTAGCGGGGGGGCGGGAGAGACCCAGTACTTC. It specifies CASSSRTSGGAGETQYF.

This sequence joins TRBV11-2 and TRBJ1-2; D remains ambiguous. CDR1 and CDR2 from the germline V gene are SGHAT and FQNNGV. The CDR3 loop spans 13 amino acids. Deletions cut 5 bases from V and 3 bases from J, with 10 bases between. This CDR3 is CASSNQEDYGYTF. DNA for the CDR3: TGTGCCAGCAGCAATCAAGAGGACTATGGCTACACCTTC.

The chain couples TRBV4-1 to TRBJ1-1; the match to TRBD1 covers 8 bases. The trim removed 4 bases at V and 1 base at J, leaving 8 bases unmatched. Looked up from germline, CDR1 is MGHRA and CDR2 is YSYEKL. The CDR3 has 16 amino acids. The CDR3 region is CASSPFKDRANTEAFF. The CDR3 DNA is TGCGCCAGCAGCCCCTTTAAGGACAGGGCGAACACTGAAGCTTTCTTT.

The V call is TRBV7-8, the J call TRBJ1-2, with 9 bases fitting TRBD1. This CDR3 is 14 amino acids long. The junction had 8 bases not matched to a gene; V was cut back by 5 bases and J by 7 bases. The germline V gene has CDR1 SGHVS and CDR2 FQNEAQ. In nucleotides, the CDR3 is TGTGCCAGCAGCCTCGGACAGGGGTTGGGTGGCTACACCTTC. Translated: CASSLGQGLGGYTF. The whole variable domain, remainder taken from reference TRBV7-8 and TRBJ1-2, is GAGVSQSPRYKVAKRGQDVALRCDPISGHVSLFWYQQALGQGPEFLTYFQNEAQLDKSGLPSDRFFAERPEGSVSTLKIQRTQQEDSAVYLCASSLGQGLGGYTFGSGTRLTVV.

The chain recombines TRBV7-9 with TRBJ1-2; D not certain. Germline CDR1 and CDR2: SEHNR and FQNEAQ (reference sequence). The CDR3 runs to 16 residues. The V and J ends lost 10 bases and 0 bases respectively, with 21 bases between them. Here the CDR3 reads CATPNLREAANYGYTF. CDR3 nucleotides: TGTGCCACCCCTAATTTGAGGGAGGCGGCTAACTATGGCTACACCTTC.

The rearrangement links TRBV27 to TRBJ1-4; D is possibly TRBD1 (5 bases). V shed 8 bases and J shed 4 bases, with 14 bases lying between them. The CDR3 has 14 amino acids. Germline V lookup: CDR1 MNHEY, CDR2 SMNVEV (reference sequence). The CDR3 region has the DNA TGTGCCAGCCGCCCGGGGGACCTTAATGAAAAACTGTTTTTT. As protein: CASRPGDLNEKLFF. The entire variable domain, with the rest obtained from reference TRBV27 and TRBJ1-4, is as follows: EAQVTQNPRYLITVTGKKLTVTCSQNMNHEYMSWYRQDPGLGLRQIYYSMNVEVTDKGDVPEGYKVSRKEKRNFPLILESPSPNQTSLYFCASRPGDLNEKLFFGSGTQLSVL.

This chain joins TRBV27 and TRBJ2-3; the D gene is possibly TRBD2 (5 bases). This CDR3 contains 14 residues. Germline-derived CDR1 and CDR2 are MNHEY and SMNVEV (reference sequence). The V and J ends lost 2 bases and 5 bases respectively, with 11 bases between them. CDR3 coding DNA: TGTGCCAGCAGTTTAAGCGGCGATAAAGATACGCAGTATTTT. It is translated as CASSLSGDKDTQYF.

This clone came up once. The chain recombines TRBV7-2 with TRBJ1-1; D is unclear. V was shortened by 5 bases and J by 6 bases, with 22 bases between the two germline ends. The CDR3 is made up of 16 amino acids. CDR1 is SGHTA and CDR2 is FQGNSA in the germline V gene. As DNA, the CDR3 is TGTGCCAGCAGCGGAAAACCACAGAAGGGAGCCCCTGAAGCTTTCTTT. Translating it yields CASSGKPQKGAPEAFF.

The count of this clone is one. This chain connects TRBV6-5 to TRBJ1-6; TRBD1 matches at 10 bases. CDR1 is MNHEY and CDR2 is SVGAGI in the germline V gene. V gave up 0 bases and J gave up 9 bases; unmatched junction bases: 5. The CDR3 runs to 16 residues. CDR3 amino acids: CASSYSGTGVGSPLHF. The CDR3 coding sequence is TGTGCCAGCAGTTACTCAGGGACAGGGGTTGGTTCACCCCTCCACTTT.

The gene calls are TRBV14 and TRBJ2-1; 16 bases fit TRBD2. The V and J ends lost 4 bases and 8 bases, in that order; junction bases with no gene match: 5. Germline V gene lookup returns CDR1 SGHDN and CDR2 FVKESK. The CDR3 sequence is 16 residues long. CDR3: CASSLPGLAGGHEQFF. CDR3 nucleotides: TGTGCCAGCAGCCTCCCGGGACTAGCGGGGGGGCATGAGCAGTTCTTC.